One sample yielded the 28 T cell receptor beta chains listed below, sequenced in a study of graft-versus-host responses after intestinal transplantation. Method: immunoSEQ multiplex PCR; TCRdb's copy keeps in-frame clones and lacks some. The sample records 75,000 to 100,000 clones, roughly four fifths being singletons. Their cognate antigens are unknown. The sample was unstimulated CD8+ T cells sorted from spleen or lymph node cells, taken before intestinal transplant. These receptors came from a human donor who received an intestinal transplant.

This clone showed up just once. The rearrangement links TRBV4-1 to TRBJ2-3; TRBD2 matches at 9 bases. V was pared by 0 bases and J by 7 bases, with 5 bases of the junction left unmatched. Germline CDR1 MGHRA, CDR2 YSYEKL. The CDR3 is 15 residues long. CDR3 nucleotides: TGCGCCAGCAGCCAAGACGCGGGGGGGCCTAATACGCAGTATTTT. Encoded protein: CASSQDAGGPNTQYF.

This clone was seen more than once but under ten times. This chain joins TRBV20-1 and TRBJ2-3; D gene unclear. Germline-derived CDR1 and CDR2 are DFQATT and SNEGSKA (reference sequence). This CDR3 contains 11 residues. The V end was cut by 6 bases, the J end by 4 bases, with 8 bases between. The CDR3 DNA sequence: TGCAGTGCCACAACTTCAGATACGCAGTATTTT. Translated: CSATTSDTQYF.

The chain uses TRBV6-6 and TRBJ2-2; no clear D gene. This CDR3 spans 14 amino acids. V lost 0 bases and J lost 4, with 6 bases in between. Germline CDR1 and CDR2: MNHNY and SVGAGI (reference sequence). The CDR3 sequence is CASSYSTGTGELFF. The CDR3 nucleotides are TGTGCCAGCAGTTACTCGACGGGCACCGGGGAGCTGTTTTTT.

The chain couples TRBV27 to TRBJ1-4; D is unclear. V lost 0 bases to trimming and J lost 0 bases, with 11 bases between them. The CDR3 sequence is 17 residues long. Germline loops: CDR1 MNHEY, CDR2 SMNVEV (reference sequence). CDR3 bases: TGTGCCAGCAGTTTATCTGCCGGGGTTGCAACTAATGAAAAACTGTTTTTT. Amino acid sequence: CASSLSAGVATNEKLFF.

The CDR3 loop reads CASSHVGQKAYEQYF. The CDR3 DNA sequence: TGTGCCAGCAGCCACGTCGGACAGAAGGCCTACGAGCAGTACTTC. This chain uses TRBV7-9 with TRBJ2-7, with D possibly matching TRBD1 (6 bases). Germline CDR1 and CDR2: SEHNR and FQNEAQ (reference sequence). V dropped 5 bases and J dropped 2 bases, with 16 bases sitting between them. CDR3 size: 15 residues.

The chain carries TRBV5-1 and TRBJ2-3; D gene uncertain. Germline V gene sequence: CDR1 SGHRS, CDR2 YFSETQ. Deletions cut 0 bases from V and 0 bases from J, with 8 bases between. The CDR3 spans 15 residues. CDR3 sequence reads: CASSLVGLSTDTQYF. As DNA, the CDR3 is TGCGCCAGCAGCTTGGTAGGGTTGAGCACAGATACGCAGTATTTT. Looking up the rest from reference TRBV5-1 and TRBJ2-3 gives the full variable domain: KAGVTQTPRYLIKTRGQQVTLSCSPISGHRSVSWYQQTPGQGLQFLFEYFSETQRNKGNFPGRFSGRQFSNSRSEMNVSTLELGDSALYLCASSLVGLSTDTQYFGPGTRLTVL.

This chain connects TRBV10-1 to TRBJ2-2, with TRBD2 matching 7 bases. This CDR3 is built from 13 residues. V lost 8 bases, J lost 6 bases, and 6 bases stayed unmatched. Germline CDR1 WNHNN, CDR2 SYGVQD (reference sequence). This CDR3 reads CASAGLAAGELFF. Written as DNA, the CDR3 is TGCGCCAGCGCAGGGCTAGCGGCCGGGGAGCTGTTTTTT.

The rearrangement uses TRBV28 and TRBJ2-1, with 7 bases aligning to TRBD2. CDR1 and CDR2 (germline): MDHEN, SYDVKM. This CDR3 is 12 amino acids long. The V gene end was trimmed by 8 bases and the J gene end by 2 bases; junction bases not matched to a gene: 0. CDR3 amino acids: CASGGAYNEQFF. DNA for the CDR3: TGTGCCAGCGGGGGGGCCTACAATGAGCAGTTCTTC.

This clone was seen a few times. The chain carries TRBV29-1 and TRBJ2-3; 11 bases are a match to TRBD1. Trimming took 7 bases from V and 4 from J; bases not matched to a gene: 7. The CDR3 spans 14 residues. CDR1 and CDR2 from the germline V gene are SQVTM and ANQGSEA. The CDR3 nucleotides read TGCAGCGGCAGGGGGGACAGGGGGGCAGATACGCAGTATTTT. Translated: CSGRGDRGADTQYF.

The rearrangement links TRBV27 to TRBJ1-2; D is unresolved. The V end lost 6 bases, the J end lost 4 bases, and 6 bases lay between the germline ends. There are 11 residues in the CDR3. Germline CDR1 is MNHEY and CDR2 is SMNVEV (reference sequence). The CDR3 sequence is CASRDFYGYTF. CDR3 DNA: TGTGCCAGCAGGGATTTCTATGGCTACACCTTC.

V usage is TRBV6-4 and J usage is TRBJ2-3; 11 bases map to TRBD2. V dropped 7 bases and J dropped 0; count of bases not matched to a gene: 12. The length of the CDR3 is 18 residues. CDR1 and CDR2 from the germline V gene are MRHNA and SNTAGT. In DNA, the CDR3 is TGTGCCAGCAACCTCAGACTAGCGGGAAGGTCTAGCACAGATACGCAGTATTTT. It yields the protein CASNLRLAGRSSTDTQYF.

The CDR3: CASSQKTTDLSGANVLTF. CDR3 nucleotide sequence: TGCGCCAGCAGCCAGAAAACAACCGACCTCTCTGGGGCCAACGTCCTGACTTTC. This rearrangement joins TRBV4-1 to TRBJ2-6, with D unresolved. CDR1 and CDR2 from the germline V gene are MGHRA and YSYEKL. V was cut by 3 bases and J by 0 bases, with 15 bases left in between. The CDR3 has 18 residues.

This chain uses TRBV28 with TRBJ1-5, with unresolved D. Looked up from germline, CDR1 is MDHEN and CDR2 is SYDVKM. V was clipped by 6 bases and J by 0 bases, with 12 bases between them. This CDR3 contains 15 residues. CDR3 loop: CASSPLDPSNQPQHF. The CDR3, as DNA: TGTGCCAGCAGCCCCCTCGACCCTAGCAATCAGCCCCAGCATTTT.

The chain combines TRBV14 with TRBJ1-1; tentative D call: TRBD1 (5 bases). This CDR3 region has 14 residues. Germline CDR1 is SGHDN and CDR2 is FVKESK. The germline V and J ends were trimmed by 1 base and 5 bases, with 11 bases remaining between them. CDR3 sequence reads: CASSQVMGGTEAFF. The CDR3 coding sequence is TGTGCCAGCAGCCAAGTGATGGGGGGGACTGAAGCTTTCTTT. The full variable domain, its missing parts supplied by reference TRBV14 and TRBJ1-1, is EAGVTQFPSHSVIEKGQTVTLRCDPISGHDNLYWYRRVMGKEIKFLLHFVKESKQDESGMPNNRFLAERTGGTYSTLKVQPAELEDSGVYFCASSQVMGGTEAFFGQGTRLTVV.

V is TRBV2 and J is TRBJ2-5; D perhaps matches TRBD1 (6 bases). This CDR3 region has 12 residues. Trimming removed 4 bases from V and 3 bases from J, with 6 bases in between. Germline CDR1 SNHLY, CDR2 FYNNEI. The CDR3 region is CASSGTEETQYF. CDR3 DNA: TGTGCCAGCAGTGGGACAGAAGAGACCCAGTACTTC.

The rearrangement links TRBV9 to TRBJ2-5; TRBD2 aligns across 7 bases. The CDR3 covers 14 residues. V shed 0 bases, J shed 5 bases, and the junction held 4 bases outside the gene matches. The V gene's germline CDR1 is SGDLS and CDR2 YYNGEE. CDR3 sequence: CASSVGGGGETQYF. Written as DNA, the CDR3 is TGTGCCAGCAGCGTAGGCGGGGGTGGGGAGACCCAGTACTTC.

This chain connects TRBV19 to TRBJ2-7, with TRBD1 matching 8 bases. The CDR3 length is 14 residues. Trimming removed 1 base from V and 5 bases from J; junction bases left unmatched: 4. Germline CDR1 LNHDA, CDR2 SQIVND (reference sequence). The CDR3 loop is CASSIVPGGDEQYF. DNA of the CDR3: TGTGCCAGTAGTATAGTCCCAGGGGGCGACGAGCAGTACTTC.

CDR3 residues: CASSELGQGEYNEQFF. CDR3 DNA: TGTGCCAGCAGTGAGTTGGGTCAGGGGGAATACAATGAGCAGTTCTTC. The chain joins TRBV6-4 to TRBJ2-1; TRBD1 matches at 7 bases. The length of the CDR3 is 16 residues. V shed 3 bases, J shed 4 bases, and the junction held 9 bases outside the gene matches. Germline CDR1 is MRHNA and CDR2 is SNTAGT.

V is TRBV5-1 and J is TRBJ1-3, with no clear D. The germline V gene encodes CDR1 SGHRS and CDR2 YFSETQ. This CDR3 is built from 14 residues. Trimming left V 4 bases short and J 2 bases short, with 10 bases between. CDR3: CASSPRGTGNTIYF. The DNA for the CDR3 is TGCGCCAGCAGCCCCCGCGGGACTGGAAACACCATATATTTT.

This chain joins TRBV4-1 and TRBJ2-7, with D perhaps matching TRBD2 (6 bases). This CDR3 contains 16 residues. V was clipped by 0 bases and J by 0 bases, with 12 bases between them. CDR1 and CDR2 from the germline V gene are MGHRA and YSYEKL. The CDR3 region is CASSQDGDGSSYEQYF. The CDR3 region has the DNA TGCGCCAGCAGCCAAGATGGGGACGGGAGCTCCTACGAGCAGTACTTC.

The chain carries TRBV5-1 and TRBJ2-5, with a weak D call TRBD1 (5 bases). There are 13 residues in the CDR3. Between the trimmed V and J ends, which lost 3 bases and 5 bases, there was a span of 11 bases. Germline-derived CDR1 and CDR2 are SGHRS and YFSETQ. CDR3 amino acids: CASSWGGAETQYF. CDR3 nucleotides: TGCGCCAGCAGCTGGGGTGGGGCGGAGACCCAGTACTTC.

This chain joins TRBV5-4 and TRBJ1-6; TRBD1 agrees at 7 bases. The germline gives CDR1 SGHNT, CDR2 YYREEE (reference sequence). The V and J ends lost 4 bases and 10 bases, in that order; junction bases with no gene match: 8. The CDR3 length is 14 residues. CDR3 in DNA: TGTGCCAGCAGCCCCAGTGACAGGGACTCACCCCTCCACTTT. It yields the protein CASSPSDRDSPLHF. The complete variable domain, with remaining parts taken from reference TRBV5-4 and TRBJ1-6, reads ETGVTQSPTHLIKTRGQQVTLRCSSQSGHNTVSWYQQALGQGPQFIFQYYREEENGRGNFPPRFSGLQFPNYSSELNVNALELDDSALYLCASSPSDRDSPLHFGNGTRLTVT.

The count of this clone is one. This chain joins TRBV4-1 and TRBJ2-7, with 7 bases that match TRBD1. This CDR3 is 15 amino acids long. Germline-derived CDR1 and CDR2 are MGHRA and YSYEKL. The junction had 4 bases not matched to a gene; V was cut back by 0 bases and J by 2 bases. CDR3 in amino acids: CASSQERGRPYEQYF. The CDR3 DNA sequence: TGCGCCAGCAGCCAAGAAAGGGGGCGCCCCTACGAGCAGTACTTC.

The chain carries TRBV4-1 and TRBJ2-7, with D hard to call. With 0 bases removed from V and 7 bases from J, the gap between germline ends came to 7 bases. Germline CDR1 MGHRA, CDR2 YSYEKL. The CDR3 contains 12 residues. The CDR3 nucleotides read TGCGCCAGCAGCCAAGATTCCAGAGAGCAGTACTTC. Protein product: CASSQDSREQYF.

The chain recombines TRBV7-3 with TRBJ2-3; TRBD2 matches 9 bases. CDR3 length: 13 residues. The germline V gene has CDR1 SGHTA and CDR2 FQGTGA. V shed 4 bases and J 4 bases; nucleotides not matched to a gene: 0. CDR3: CASSWTSADTQYF. Written as DNA, the CDR3 is TGTGCCAGCAGCTGGACTAGCGCAGATACGCAGTATTTT. The complete variable domain, with remaining parts taken from reference TRBV7-3 and TRBJ2-3, reads GAGVSQTPSNKVTEKGKYVELRCDPISGHTALYWYRQSLGQGPEFLIYFQGTGAADDSGLPNDRFFAVRPEGSVSTLKIQRTERGDSAVYLCASSWTSADTQYFGPGTRLTVL.

This clone was counted between two and nine times. V and J are TRBV11-2 and TRBJ2-1; 13 bases agree with TRBD2. The CDR3 is 17 residues long. V gave up 1 base and J gave up 7 bases; unmatched junction bases: 7. The germline V gene encodes CDR1 SGHAT and CDR2 FQNNGV. The chain's CDR3 is CASSLAQLAGGMNEQFF. Written as DNA, the CDR3 is TGTGCCAGCAGCTTAGCCCAACTAGCGGGGGGGATGAATGAGCAGTTCTTC. The entire variable domain, with the rest obtained from reference TRBV11-2 and TRBJ2-1, is as follows: EAGVAQSPRYKIIEKRQSVAFWCNPISGHATLYWYQQILGQGPKLLIQFQNNGVVDDSQLPKDRFSAERLKGVDSTLKIQPAKLEDSAVYLCASSLAQLAGGMNEQFFGPGTRLTVL.

V gene TRBV7-6 combines with J gene TRBJ2-3; 9 bases map to TRBD1. V trimming: 2 bases; J trimming: 0 bases; junction bases outside the gene matches: 3. CDR1 is SGHVS, CDR2 FNYEAQ, per germline. The CDR3 runs 16 residues. CDR3 region: CASSLRQGGSTDTQYF. CDR3 DNA: TGTGCCAGCAGCTTAAGACAGGGGGGAAGCACAGATACGCAGTATTTT.

This sequence joins TRBV11-3 and TRBJ2-7; 14 bases match TRBD2. V shed 6 bases, J shed 3 bases, and the junction held 4 bases outside the gene matches. The CDR3 has 15 residues. In germline, CDR1 is SGHNT, CDR2 YENEEA. The CDR3 region has the DNA TGTGCCAGCAGGACTAGCGGGAGGGCCCACTACGAGCAGTACTTC. Its translation: CASRTSGRAHYEQYF.